This T cell receptor (beta chain) was captured in a study of regulatory T cells in long-lasting Graves disease. Both iRepertoire HTBI primers and Arm-PCR of CDR3 regions were used to build the TCR beta libraries. TCRdb ran MiXCR on the multiplex PCR reads and lists one entry per CDR3 protein. The sample includes approximately 270,000 distinct CDR3 sequences, around a sixth of them seen just once. This clonotype was counted a single time. The time point denotes: newly diagnosed GD, antithyroid drugs for less than 3 months. TCR sequences were obtained from RNA taken from PBMCs. The CDR3 sequence is 14 residues long. J lost 2 bases, V lost 4 bases, and 4 bases had no gene match. From germline, CDR1 is SNHLY and CDR2 FYNNEI. This sample was shared with a second study, whose subject was T cells in Graves' hyperthyroidism and ophthalmopathy.

This specimen was peripheral blood mononuclear cells (PBMCs), taken at new diagnosis, from a patient treated with antithyroid drugs. The source is a woman in her 30s with Graves disease. The genes are TRBV2 and TRBJ2-7, with 8 bases matching TRBD2. The DNA of the CDR3 is TGTGCCAGCAGTGCGGGACTAGGCGCCTACGAGCAGTACTTC. It codes for CASSAGLGAYEQYF.